This record covers a single T cell receptor beta chain. The antigen it recognizes is unknown. No per-base quality is available; no much larger clone lies one base away. The immunoSEQ Assay was used to sequence TCR beta CDR3 regions from DNA. Per the authors' processing: To compute T cell density, TCR beta template counts were normalized to usable DNA, which was estimated by amplifying housekeeping genes. Using the preseqR package, richness was estimated by extrapolating to 120,000 templates for tissue samples and 400,000 templates for PBMC samples. Clonality was calculated as one minus Pielou's evenness. Tissue-enriched TCRs were identified through differential abundance testing performed on productive amino-acid clonotypes, with a minimum total count of 5 and an alpha of 0.1. The Jaccard Index and the Morisita Overlap Index were used to quantify repertoire overlap between compartments. GLIPH grouped TCR beta CDR3s together with public tetramer-defined viral CDR3s, and a viral motif had to include at least three viral sequences and show V-gene enrichment. The immuneACCESS repertoire file appears here via TCRdb, limited to in-frame rearrangements. These files lack a portion of the clones; in checked studies, under half of the deficit traces to unresolved V genes, and the cause of the others is not known. V and J calls and clone size follow that table, whereas D and trimming were derived from the DNA. This sample comprises 15,000 or so clones, roughly nine tenths of them detected only once. Roughly 2.7% of the sample rests with the top ten.

The data are from a study of T cells in localized non-small cell lung cancer (TCRdb year 2020). Context from the whole study: The study analyzed T cell repertoires of a few hundred early-stage NSCLC patients, comparing tumors and uninvolved tumor-adjacent lungs. All 240 or so NSCLC patients in the cohort were treatment-naive and had localized lung tumors that were resected. NSCLC patients had a mean age of approximately 70 years, and fewer than 150 were male and over 85 female. Overall study outcomes, separate from this receptor: Since the design was exploratory, TCR variables were selected using unadjusted p-values with no false-discovery rate correction. Because multi-region tumor sequencing was not performed, intratumor heterogeneity could not be ruled out. Of the top 100 tumor clones, a median of 57 were detected in paired uninvolved adjacent lung; under 35 were also among that lung's top 100. The highest T cell clonality was observed in uninvolved tumor-adjacent lung, where clonality exceeded that of tumor, suggesting that antigenic responses were more focused in uninvolved tumor-adjacent lung. Longer overall survival was associated with higher blood T cell density, whereas shorter survival was associated with higher adjacent-lung clonality.

At diagnosis, tumor, uninvolved tumor-adjacent lung and peripheral blood were collected and then preserved as a mix of FFPE and fresh-frozen material. For TCR repertoire profiling, blood samples were analyzed in the form of peripheral blood mononuclear cells. At the junction V is shortened by 5 bases and J by 7 bases, with 11 bases in between. Sequences GTSNPN (CDR1) and SVGIG (CDR2) are obtained from the germline V gene (reference sequence). The CDR3 measures 11 amino acids from cysteine to phenylalanine. CDR3 DNA only is kept here, 33 bases in frame from base 1. The V and J segments used are TRBV30 and TRBJ1-2; TRBD1 is perhaps the D gene, given 6 matching bases. This sequence was found in a man between 40 and 75 years old with stage III lung adenocarcinoma. This sample comprised peripheral blood mononuclear cells, obtained before any cancer treatment. The CDR3 protein is CAWSAGVGYTF. Here is the DNA: TGTGCCTGGTCGGCAGGGGTTGGCTACACCTTC.